Listed here are 5 T cell receptor beta chains from one sample, sequenced in a study of T cell responses to AZD1222 COVID-19 vaccine. Here immunoSEQ multiplex PCR was the method, and the copy in TCRdb shows in-frame clones only, minus some. The sample yields about 49,000 clones, over 65% seen once. Sequencing used peripheral blood, obtained on day 0 of AZD1222 vaccination. Receptors were obtained from an adult in good health.

This chain links TRBV7-2 with TRBJ2-5, with 8 positions matching TRBD2. The junction had 7 bases not matched to a gene; V was cut back by 1 base and J by 6 bases. This CDR3 has 15 residues. The germline CDR1 and CDR2 sequences are SGHTA and FQGNSA. The CDR3, as DNA: TGTGCCAGCAGCTTAGAGGCGGGAGGAGGGCAGACCCAGTACTTC. It yields the protein CASSLEAGGGQTQYF. Looking up the rest from reference TRBV7-2 and TRBJ2-5 gives the full variable domain: GAGVSQSPSNKVTEKGKDVELRCDPISGHTALYWYRQSLGQGLEFLIYFQGNSAPDKSGLPSDRFSAERTGGSVSTLTIQRTQQEDSAVYLCASSLEAGGGQTQYFGPGTRLLVL.

The CDR3 coding sequence is TGTGCCAGCAGTTACTCTACCCCCTTCGCACAGTACTTC. Translated: CASSYSTPFAQYF. V gene TRBV6-2 or TRBV6-3 combines with J gene TRBJ2-7, with D hard to call. The CDR3 runs to 13 residues. V was shortened by 0 bases and J by 10 bases, with 13 bases between the two germline ends. Germline V gene sequence: CDR1 MNHEY, CDR2 SVGEGT.

The chain is built from TRBV18 and TRBJ2-3; D perhaps matches TRBD1 (5 bases). This CDR3 contains 14 residues. From germline, CDR1 is KGHSH and CDR2 LQKENI. The V end was cut by 3 bases, the J end by 2 bases, with 9 bases between. Here the CDR3 DNA reads TGTGCCAGCTCACCGATAGGGGCCACAGATACGCAGTATTTT. Its protein is CASSPIGATDTQYF.

The chain uses TRBV3-1 (or the pseudogene TRBV3-2) and TRBJ1-5; 11 bases are a match to TRBD1. Germline CDR1 and CDR2: LGHDT and YNNKEL (reference sequence). Trimming cost V 1 base and J 3 bases; bases outside gene matches: 14. The CDR3 is 20 residues long. CDR3 DNA sequence: TGTGCCAGCAGCCAAGTCCGACGGGACAGGGGGACCGGGTACAATCAGCCCCAGCATTTT. This translates into CASSQVRRDRGTGYNQPQHF.

This clone appeared once. V and J are TRBV7-9 and TRBJ1-1, with TRBD1 matching over 7 bases. The length of the CDR3 is 15 residues. Trimming cost V 5 bases and J 5 bases; bases outside gene matches: 11. Per the germline V gene, CDR1 is SEHNR and CDR2 is FQNEAQ (reference sequence). The CDR3 bases are TGTGCCAGCAGCAGTTTGACAGGGTTTGATACTGAAGCTTTCTTT. Protein: CASSSLTGFDTEAFF.